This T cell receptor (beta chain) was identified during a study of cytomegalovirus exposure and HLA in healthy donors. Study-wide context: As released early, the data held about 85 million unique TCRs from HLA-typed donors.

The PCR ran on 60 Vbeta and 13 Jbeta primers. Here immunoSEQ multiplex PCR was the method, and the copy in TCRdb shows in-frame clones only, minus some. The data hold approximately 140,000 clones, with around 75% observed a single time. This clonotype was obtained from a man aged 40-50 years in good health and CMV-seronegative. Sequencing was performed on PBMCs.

The DNA for the CDR3 is TGTGCCAGCGGATTGGACAGGGGAGGCTCCTACGAGCAGTACTTC. Translation: CASGLDRGGSYEQYF. This chain connects TRBV28 to TRBJ2-7, with 9 bases that match TRBD1. Germline CDR1 reads MDHEN; CDR2 reads SYDVKM. V gave up 8 bases and J gave up 0 bases; unmatched junction bases: 8. This CDR3 is 15 amino acids long.